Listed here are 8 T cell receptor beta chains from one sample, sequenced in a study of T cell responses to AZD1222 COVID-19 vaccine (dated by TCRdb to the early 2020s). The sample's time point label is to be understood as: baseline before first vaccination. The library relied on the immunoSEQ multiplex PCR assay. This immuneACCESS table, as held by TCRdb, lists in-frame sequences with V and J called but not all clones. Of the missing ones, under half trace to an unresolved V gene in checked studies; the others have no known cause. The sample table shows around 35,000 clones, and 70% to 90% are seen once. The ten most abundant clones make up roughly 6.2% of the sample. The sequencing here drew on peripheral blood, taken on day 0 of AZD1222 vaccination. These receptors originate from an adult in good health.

CDR3 residues: CASSLGQQGGNSPLHF. The CDR3 nucleotides read TGTGCCAGCAGCTTGGGGCAACAGGGTGGGAATTCACCCCTCCACTTT. The chain carries TRBV5-4 and TRBJ1-6; tentative D call: TRBD1 (6 bases). Germline V CDR1 and CDR2: SGHNT, YYREEE (reference sequence). Deletions cut 0 bases from V and 7 bases from J, with 14 bases between. The CDR3 sequence is 16 residues long.

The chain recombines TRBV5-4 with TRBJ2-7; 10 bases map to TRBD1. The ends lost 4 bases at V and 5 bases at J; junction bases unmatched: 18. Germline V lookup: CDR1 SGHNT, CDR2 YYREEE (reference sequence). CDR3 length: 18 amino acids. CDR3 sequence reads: CASSPGQGTPRGSNEQYF. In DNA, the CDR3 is TGTGCCAGCAGCCCGGGACAGGGGACACCACGCGGTAGCAACGAGCAGTACTTC.

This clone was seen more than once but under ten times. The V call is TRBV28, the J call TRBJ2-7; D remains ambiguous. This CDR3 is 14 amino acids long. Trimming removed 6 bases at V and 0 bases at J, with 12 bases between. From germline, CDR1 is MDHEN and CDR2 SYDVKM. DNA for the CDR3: TGTGCCAGCAGCCAGACACCGAGCTCCTACGAGCAGTACTTC. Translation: CASSQTPSSYEQYF.

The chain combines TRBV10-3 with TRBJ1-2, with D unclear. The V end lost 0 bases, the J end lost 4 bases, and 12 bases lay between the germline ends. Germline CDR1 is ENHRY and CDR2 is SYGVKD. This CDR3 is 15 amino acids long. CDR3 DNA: TGTGCCATCAGTGAGTCGGACCCGGCCTTCTATGGCTACACCTTC. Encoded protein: CAISESDPAFYGYTF.

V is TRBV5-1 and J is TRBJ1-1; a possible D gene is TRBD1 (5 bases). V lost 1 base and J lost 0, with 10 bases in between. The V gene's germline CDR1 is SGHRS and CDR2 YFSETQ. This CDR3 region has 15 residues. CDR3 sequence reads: CASSLNGGLNTEAFF. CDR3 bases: TGCGCCAGCAGCTTGAACGGGGGTTTGAACACTGAAGCTTTCTTT.

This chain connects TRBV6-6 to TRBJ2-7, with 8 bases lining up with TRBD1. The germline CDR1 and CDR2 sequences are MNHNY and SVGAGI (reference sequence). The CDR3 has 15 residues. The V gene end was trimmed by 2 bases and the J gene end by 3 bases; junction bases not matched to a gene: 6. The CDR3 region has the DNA TGTGCCAGCAGTTACCAGCTAGACAGGGGCTACGAGCAGTACTTC. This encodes CASSYQLDRGYEQYF.

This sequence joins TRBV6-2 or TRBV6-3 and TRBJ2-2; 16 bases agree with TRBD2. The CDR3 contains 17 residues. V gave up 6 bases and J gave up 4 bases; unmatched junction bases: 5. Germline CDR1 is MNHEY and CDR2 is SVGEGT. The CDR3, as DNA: TGTGCCAGCAGCCGGGGACTAGCGGGGGGGCTCACCGGGGAGCTGTTTTTT. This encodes CASSRGLAGGLTGELFF.

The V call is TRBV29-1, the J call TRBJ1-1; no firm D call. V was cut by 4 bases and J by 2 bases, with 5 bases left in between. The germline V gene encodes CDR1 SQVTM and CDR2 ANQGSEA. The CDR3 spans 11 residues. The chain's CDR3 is CSVAPNTEAFF. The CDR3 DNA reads TGCAGCGTTGCCCCCAACACTGAAGCTTTCTTT.